Listed below are T cell receptor beta chains from one sample, sequenced in a study of identifying expanded T cells in peripheral blood. Libraries were prepared by immunoSEQ multiplex PCR; TCRdb keeps only in-frame clonotypes and omits some of them. The table shows more than 85,000 clones, with 88% occurring only once. Sequenced: blood. Every receptor here comes from a person aged 18 to 69 in good health. Each CDR3 is given with its conserved first and last residue. Each record gives: D gene, clone size, CDR3 length, V gene, J gene, CDR3 DNA, CDR3 protein. A D gene is named only where the DNA matches it firmly. Only some rows state a clone size, as once, few, many or a class for expanded clones.

d_gene: TRBD2
abundance: .
len: 16
v_gene: TRBV9
j_gene: TRBJ2-3
CDR3nt: TGTGCCAGCAGCGTAGGAACGGGGGGGCACGTAGATACGCAGTATTTT
CDR3aa: CASSVGTGGHVDTQYF

d_gene: .
abundance: .
len: 13
v_gene: TRBV28
j_gene: TRBJ2-2
CDR3nt: TGTGCCAGCAGTCAACAGGGTACCGGGGAGCTGTTTTTT
CDR3aa: CASSQQGTGELFF

d_gene: TRBD1
abundance: once
len: 15
v_gene: TRBV15
j_gene: TRBJ1-5
CDR3nt: TGTGCCACCAGCCTACAGGGGAATAGCAATCAGCCCCAGCATTTT
CDR3aa: CATSLQGNSNQPQHF

d_gene: TRBD2
abundance: .
len: 14
v_gene: TRBV19
j_gene: TRBJ2-5
CDR3nt: TGTGCCAGTAACAAGCGGGGCGGGAGTGAGACCCAGTACTTC
CDR3aa: CASNKRGGSETQYF

d_gene: .
abundance: .
len: 12
v_gene: TRBV6-1
j_gene: TRBJ2-5
CDR3nt: TGTGCCAGCACTCCCAGCCAAGAGACCCAGTACTTC
CDR3aa: CASTPSQETQYF

d_gene: TRBD2
abundance: .
len: 14
v_gene: TRBV7-2
j_gene: TRBJ2-1
CDR3nt: TGTGCCAGCAGCTTTACCGGGACTAGAAGTGAGCAGTTCTTC
CDR3aa: CASSFTGTRSEQFF

d_gene: .
abundance: once
len: 14
v_gene: TRBV23-1
j_gene: TRBJ2-7
CDR3nt: TGCGCCAGCAGCCGGGGGGCGCATTCCTACGAGCAGTACTTC
CDR3aa: CASSRGAHSYEQYF

d_gene: TRBD2
abundance: .
len: 15
v_gene: TRBV7-3
j_gene: TRBJ2-3
CDR3nt: TGTGCCAGCAGCCCAGGACTAGCGGGAGGTTATACGCAGTATTTT
CDR3aa: CASSPGLAGGYTQYF

d_gene: .
abundance: .
len: 15
v_gene: TRBV18
j_gene: TRBJ2-7
CDR3nt: TGTGCCAGCTCACCGCCCGGTGGGTTCGGCTACGAGCAGTACTTC
CDR3aa: CASSPPGGFGYEQYF

d_gene: .
abundance: .
len: 17
v_gene: TRBV4-3
j_gene: TRBJ2-3
CDR3nt: TGCGCCAGCAGCCAAGAATTCAAGCAAGCATGGGCAGATACGCAGTATTTT
CDR3aa: CASSQEFKQAWADTQYF

d_gene: .
abundance: .
len: 13
v_gene: TRBV6-5
j_gene: TRBJ1-5
CDR3nt: TGTGCCAGTAAGCAGGGGAGCAATCAGCCCCAGCATTTT
CDR3aa: CASKQGSNQPQHF

d_gene: .
abundance: .
len: 15
v_gene: TRBV5-1
j_gene: TRBJ2-1
CDR3nt: TGCGCCAGCAGCTTGAGCACACCACGCTACAATGAGCAGTTCTTC
CDR3aa: CASSLSTPRYNEQFF

d_gene: .
abundance: .
len: 15
v_gene: TRBV2
j_gene: TRBJ2-3
CDR3nt: TGTGCCAGCAGGAGGGCACCAGAAAGCACAGATACGCAGTATTTT
CDR3aa: CASRRAPESTDTQYF

d_gene: TRBD2
abundance: .
len: 17
v_gene: TRBV4-1
j_gene: TRBJ2-7
CDR3nt: TGCGCCAGCAGCCAACAAGCGGGGGGGACACTTACCTACGAGCAGTACTTC
CDR3aa: CASSQQAGGTLTYEQYF

d_gene: .
abundance: .
len: 12
v_gene: TRBV2
j_gene: TRBJ1-3
CDR3nt: TGTGCCAGCAATAGGGAACGAAACACCATATATTTT
CDR3aa: CASNRERNTIYF

d_gene: TRBD1
abundance: .
len: 20
v_gene: TRBV5-4
j_gene: TRBJ2-6
CDR3nt: TGTGCCAGCAGCGGAGGCTTCCGGGACAGGGGAACGGCTGGGGCCAACGTCCTGACTTTC
CDR3aa: CASSGGFRDRGTAGANVLTF

d_gene: .
abundance: .
len: 15
v_gene: TRBV10-3
j_gene: TRBJ1-4
CDR3nt: TGTGCCATCAGTGAGTCGTGGGGCTCCGATGAAAAACTGTTTTTT
CDR3aa: CAISESWGSDEKLFF

d_gene: TRBD1
abundance: .
len: 14
v_gene: TRBV30
j_gene: TRBJ1-4
CDR3nt: TGTGCCTGGGCGACAGGGGCAACTAATGAAAAACTGTTTTTT
CDR3aa: CAWATGATNEKLFF

d_gene: .
abundance: .
len: 13
v_gene: TRBV19
j_gene: TRBJ2-2
CDR3nt: TGTGCCAGTAGAAAAGGGATAACCGGGGAGCTGTTTTTT
CDR3aa: CASRKGITGELFF

d_gene: TRBD1
abundance: .
len: 17
v_gene: TRBV7-9
j_gene: TRBJ1-1
CDR3nt: TGTGCCAGCAGCTTAGTAGGAGGGCGACAGGGGAACACTGAAGCTTTCTTT
CDR3aa: CASSLVGGRQGNTEAFF

d_gene: TRBD1
abundance: few
len: 13
v_gene: TRBV18
j_gene: TRBJ1-2
CDR3nt: TGTGCCAGCTCCCCCGACAGGGGCTATGGCTACACCTTC
CDR3aa: CASSPDRGYGYTF